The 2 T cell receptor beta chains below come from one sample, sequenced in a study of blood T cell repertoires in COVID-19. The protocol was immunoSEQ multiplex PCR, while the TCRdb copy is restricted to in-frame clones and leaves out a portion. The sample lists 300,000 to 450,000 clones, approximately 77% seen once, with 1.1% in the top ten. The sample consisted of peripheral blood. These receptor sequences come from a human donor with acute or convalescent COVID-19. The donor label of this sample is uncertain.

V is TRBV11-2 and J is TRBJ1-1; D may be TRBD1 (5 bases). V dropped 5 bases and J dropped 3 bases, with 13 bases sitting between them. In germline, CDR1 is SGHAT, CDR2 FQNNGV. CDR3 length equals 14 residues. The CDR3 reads CASSPTVSDTEAFF. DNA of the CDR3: TGTGCCAGCAGCCCGACAGTTTCCGACACTGAAGCTTTCTTT.

The CDR3 DNA follows: TGCGCCAGCAGCCAAGATACGAATTTCCGGGGGGCTTGGGAGACCCAGTACTTC. Translation: CASSQDTNFRGAWETQYF. The genes are TRBV4-1 and TRBJ2-5; TRBD2 might be the D (7 bases). CDR1 and CDR2 (germline): MGHRA, YSYEKL. CDR3 length: 18 amino acids. V was pared by 0 bases and J by 5 bases, with 22 bases between.